One sample yielded the 12 T cell receptor beta chains listed below, sequenced in a study of PD-1 blockade in classical Hodgkin lymphoma. TCRdb's copy holds only in-frame clones and misses some; the assay was immunoSEQ multiplex PCR. The sample has 90,000 to 100,000 clones; roughly 89% are singletons. Each patient's relapse followed autologous stem cell transplantation, and brentuximab vedotin exposure varied. The sequences come from peripheral blood mononuclear cells (PBMCs), collected at baseline. These receptors were taken from a human donor with classical Hodgkin lymphoma.

As for this clone: The junction shows a germline mismatch at one end, possibly a read error. The J gene is TRBJ2-7, the V gene TRBV28, with D unresolved. Germline CDR1 is MDHEN and CDR2 is SYDVKM. CDR3 length: 11 residues. The CDR3: CASSLGGAIHF. Here the CDR3 DNA reads TGTGCCAGCAGCCTAGGCGGCGCGATACACTTC. Combining the CDR3 with reference TRBV28 and TRBJ2-7 gives the whole variable domain DVKVTQSSRYLVKRTGEKVFLECVQDMDHENMFWYRQDPGLGLRLIYFSYDVKMKEKGDIPEGYSVSREKKERFSLILESASTNQTSMYLCASSLGGAIHFGPGTRLTVT.

The chain combines TRBV28 with TRBJ1-1; 10 bases align to TRBD1. The germline CDR1 and CDR2 sequences are MDHEN and SYDVKM. Germline trimming cut 7 bases from V and 6 bases from J; bases unmatched to any gene: 8. The CDR3 has 14 residues. DNA for the CDR3: TGTGCCAGCACTCCTGGACAGGGGGTCTCTGAAGCTTTCTTT. Amino acid sequence: CASTPGQGVSEAFF.

Here the CDR3 reads CASSIESGQGWRGYTF. CDR3 coding DNA: TGTGCCAGTAGTATAGAGTCGGGACAGGGATGGAGAGGCTACACCTTC. The rearrangement joins TRBV19 to TRBJ1-2, with 9 bases that match TRBD1. The CDR3 spans 16 residues. J lost 8 bases, V lost 0 bases, and 10 bases had no gene match. Germline CDR1 reads LNHDA; CDR2 reads SQIVND (reference sequence).

The V gene is TRBV5-6, the J gene TRBJ1-1, with D possibly TRBD1 on 6 matching bases. The CDR3 runs 13 residues. Per the germline V gene, CDR1 is SGHDT and CDR2 is YYEEEE. V was cut by 5 bases and J by 1 base, with 9 bases left in between. CDR3 DNA: TGTGCCAGCAGATTGACAGGGAACACTGAAGCTTTCTTT. It yields the protein CASRLTGNTEAFF.

The chain is built from TRBV18 and TRBJ1-1; TRBD1 aligns across 7 bases. The CDR3 length is 16 residues. CDR1 and CDR2 from the germline V gene are KGHSH and LQKENI. Losses at the gene ends were 4 bases for V and 0 bases for J; bases not matched to a gene: 8. The CDR3 spells CASSLLGQRMNTEAFF. CDR3 bases: TGTGCCAGCTCACTTCTGGGACAGCGAATGAACACTGAAGCTTTCTTT.

The chain employs TRBV6-5 and TRBJ1-1, with D possibly TRBD1 on 6 matching bases. Germline loops: CDR1 MNHEY, CDR2 SVGAGI. V was cut by 6 bases and J by 1 base, with 12 bases left in between. This CDR3 is 14 amino acids long. The CDR3 reads CASSLTGKNTEAFF. CDR3 sequence (DNA): TGTGCCAGCAGCCTAACAGGGAAGAACACTGAAGCTTTCTTT.

The chain combines TRBV29-1 with TRBJ1-2, with 10 nucleotides matching TRBD1. V lost 5 bases to trimming and J lost 4 bases; unmatched junction nucleotides: 10. The germline V gene has CDR1 SQVTM and CDR2 ANQGSEA. CDR3 size: 15 residues. CDR3 loop: CSVFQGDRGIYGYTF. CDR3 bases: TGCAGCGTTTTCCAGGGGGACAGGGGAATCTATGGCTACACCTTC.

Regarding this clone: Other DNA sequences in this specimen translate into the identical CDR3. The rearrangement uses TRBV28 and TRBJ1-1; D uncertain. Germline lookup yields CDR1 MDHEN and CDR2 SYDVKM. V was pared by 3 bases and J by 0 bases, with 5 bases between. The CDR3 extends over 13 amino acids. CDR3 sequence (DNA): TGTGCCAGCAGTTTGACCCTGAACACTGAAGCTTTCTTT. Amino acid sequence: CASSLTLNTEAFF.

The rearrangement joins TRBV7-3 to TRBJ1-1; D ambiguous. Trimming removed 5 bases at V and 0 bases at J, with 10 bases between. Germline loops: CDR1 SGHTA, CDR2 FQGTGA. The CDR3 loop spans 14 amino acids. The CDR3 DNA follows: TGTGCCAGCAGCCCTTCGGGATTGAACACTGAAGCTTTCTTT. Translation: CASSPSGLNTEAFF.

This chain uses TRBV5-1 with TRBJ1-1; D is possibly TRBD1 (5 bases). CDR1 is SGHRS and CDR2 is YFSETQ in the germline V gene. The CDR3 has 15 residues. V gave up 1 base and J gave up 1 base, with 11 bases separating them. CDR3 region: CASSLSRVPNTEAFF. The CDR3, as DNA: TGCGCCAGCAGCTTGAGCAGGGTCCCGAACACTGAAGCTTTCTTT.

For this clone: This specimen includes other DNA sequences encoding the same CDR3. The chain combines TRBV25-1 with TRBJ1-2; the match to TRBD1 covers 10 bases. From germline, CDR1 is MGHDK and CDR2 SYGVNS. The CDR3 is 14 residues long. Trimming removed 8 bases from V and 0 bases from J; junction bases left unmatched: 3. In DNA form, the CDR3 reads TGTGCCAGCTCCGGGACAGGGGCTAACTATGGCTACACCTTC. It specifies CASSGTGANYGYTF.

V gene TRBV14 combines with J gene TRBJ2-7; 8 positions agree with TRBD2. This CDR3 comprises 17 residues. CDR1 is SGHDN, CDR2 FVKESK, per germline. V lost 3 bases and J lost 3; bases outside the gene matches: 13. For the CDR3, the DNA is TGTGCCAGCAGCCACCCCGGGGGGGAGGGTACCCTCTACGAGCAGTACTTC. It specifies CASSHPGGEGTLYEQYF.